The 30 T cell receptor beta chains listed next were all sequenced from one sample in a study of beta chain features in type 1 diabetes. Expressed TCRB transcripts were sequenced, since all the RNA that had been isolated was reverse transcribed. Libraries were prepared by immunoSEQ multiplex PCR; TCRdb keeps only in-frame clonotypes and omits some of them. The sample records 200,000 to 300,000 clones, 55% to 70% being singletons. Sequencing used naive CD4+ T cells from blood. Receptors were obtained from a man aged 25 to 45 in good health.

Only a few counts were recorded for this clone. For the CDR3, the DNA is TGCAGCGTTTCGGGCAGAGGTGAGACCCAGTACTTC. The encoded protein is CSVSGRGETQYF. The V call is TRBV29-1, the J call TRBJ2-5, with D unclear. CDR1 SQVTM and CDR2 ANQGSEA come from the germline V gene. The CDR3 is 12 residues long. Trimming took off 5 bases at V and 5 bases at J, with 12 bases between the two ends. The variable domain in full, with the rest retrieved from reference TRBV29-1 and TRBJ2-5, is SAVISQKPSRDICQRGTSLTIQCQVDSQVTMMFWYRQQPGQSLTLIATANQGSEATYESGFVIDKFPISRPNLTFSTLTVSNMSPEDSSIYLCSVSGRGETQYFGPGTRLLVL.

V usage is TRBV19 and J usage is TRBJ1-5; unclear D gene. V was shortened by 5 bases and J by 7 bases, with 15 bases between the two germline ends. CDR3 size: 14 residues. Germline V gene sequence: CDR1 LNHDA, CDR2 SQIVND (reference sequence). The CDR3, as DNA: TGTGCCAGTAGTTCTGGACTCGAGGGACAGCCCCAGCATTTT. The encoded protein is CASSSGLEGQPQHF.

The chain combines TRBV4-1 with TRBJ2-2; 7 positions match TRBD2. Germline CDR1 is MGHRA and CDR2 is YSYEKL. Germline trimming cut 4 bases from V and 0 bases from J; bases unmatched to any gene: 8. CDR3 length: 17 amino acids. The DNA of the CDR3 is TGCGCCAGCAGCCTAGTACGACTAGCTGCGAACACCGGGGAGCTGTTTTTT. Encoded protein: CASSLVRLAANTGELFF.

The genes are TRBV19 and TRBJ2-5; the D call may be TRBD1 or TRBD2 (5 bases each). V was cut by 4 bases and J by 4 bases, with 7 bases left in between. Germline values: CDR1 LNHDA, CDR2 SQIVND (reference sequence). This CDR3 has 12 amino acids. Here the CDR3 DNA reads TGTGCCAGTAGTACAGGGACAGAGACCCAGTACTTC. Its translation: CASSTGTETQYF.

This chain's CDR3 is CAWSYGTGFYEQYF. As DNA, the CDR3 is TGTGCCTGGAGTTACGGGACAGGGTTCTACGAGCAGTACTTC. The genes are TRBV30 and TRBJ2-7, with 9 bases fitting TRBD1. CDR1 and CDR2 from the germline V gene are GTSNPN and SVGIG (reference sequence). V lost 2 bases and J lost 3; bases outside the gene matches: 5. The CDR3 extends over 14 amino acids.

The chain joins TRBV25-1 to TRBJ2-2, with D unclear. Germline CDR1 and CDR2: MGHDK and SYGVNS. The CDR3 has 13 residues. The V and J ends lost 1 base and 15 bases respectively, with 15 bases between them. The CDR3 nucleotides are TGTGCCAGCAGTGAATCAACCCGGTTGAAGGTGTTTTTT. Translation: CASSESTRLKVFF. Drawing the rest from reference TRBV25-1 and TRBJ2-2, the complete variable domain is EADIYQTPRYLVIGTGKKITLECSQTMGHDKMYWYQQDPGMELHLIHYSYGVNSTEKGDLSSESTVSRIRTEHFPLTLESARPSHTSQYLCASSESTRLKVFFGEGSRLTVL.

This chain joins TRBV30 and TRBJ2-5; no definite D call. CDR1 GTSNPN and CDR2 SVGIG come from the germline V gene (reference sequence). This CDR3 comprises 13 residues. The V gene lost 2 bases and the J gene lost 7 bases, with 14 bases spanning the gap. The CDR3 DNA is TGTGCCTGGAGTCACCGGGCCCCGGGGACCCAGTACTTC. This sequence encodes CAWSHRAPGTQYF.

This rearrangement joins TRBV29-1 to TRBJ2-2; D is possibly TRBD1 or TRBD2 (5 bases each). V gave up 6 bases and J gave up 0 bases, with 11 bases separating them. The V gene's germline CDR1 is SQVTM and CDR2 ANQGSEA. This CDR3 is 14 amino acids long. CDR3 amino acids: CSVRDDANTGELFF. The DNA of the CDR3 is TGCAGCGTCCGGGACGATGCGAACACCGGGGAGCTGTTTTTT.

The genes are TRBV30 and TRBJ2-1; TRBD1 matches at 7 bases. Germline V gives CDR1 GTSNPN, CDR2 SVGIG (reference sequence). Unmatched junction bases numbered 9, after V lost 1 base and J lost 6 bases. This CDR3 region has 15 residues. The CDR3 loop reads CAWSAGTAVTNEQFF. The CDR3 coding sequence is TGTGCCTGGAGTGCGGGGACAGCCGTTACCAATGAGCAGTTCTTC. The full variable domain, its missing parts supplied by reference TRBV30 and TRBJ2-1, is SQTIHQWPATLVQPVGSPLSLECTVEGTSNPNLYWYRQAAGRGLQLLFYSVGIGQISSEVPQNLSASRPQDRQFILSSKKLLLSDSGFYLCAWSAGTAVTNEQFFGPGTRLTVL.

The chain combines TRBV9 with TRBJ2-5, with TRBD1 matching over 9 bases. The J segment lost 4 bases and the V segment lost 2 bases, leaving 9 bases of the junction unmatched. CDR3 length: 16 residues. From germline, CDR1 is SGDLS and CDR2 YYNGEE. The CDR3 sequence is CASSVHPGTGIETQYF. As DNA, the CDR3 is TGTGCCAGCAGCGTTCATCCCGGGACAGGGATAGAGACCCAGTACTTC.

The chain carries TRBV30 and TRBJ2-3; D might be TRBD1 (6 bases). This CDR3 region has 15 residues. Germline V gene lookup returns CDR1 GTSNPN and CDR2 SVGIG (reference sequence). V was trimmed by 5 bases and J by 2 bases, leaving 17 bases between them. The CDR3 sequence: CAWGRGQGSTDTQYF. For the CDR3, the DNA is TGTGCCTGGGGTAGAGGGCAGGGGTCCACAGATACGCAGTATTTT.

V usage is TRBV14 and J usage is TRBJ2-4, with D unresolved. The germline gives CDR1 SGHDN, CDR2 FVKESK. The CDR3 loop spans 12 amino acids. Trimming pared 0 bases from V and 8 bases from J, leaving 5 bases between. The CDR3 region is CASSQDWDIQYF. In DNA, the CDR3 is TGTGCCAGCAGCCAAGATTGGGACATTCAGTACTTC.

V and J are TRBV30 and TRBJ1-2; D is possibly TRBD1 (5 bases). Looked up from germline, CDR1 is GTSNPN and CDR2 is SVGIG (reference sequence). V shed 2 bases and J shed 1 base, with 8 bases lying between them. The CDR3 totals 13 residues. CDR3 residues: CAWSLDSNYGYTF. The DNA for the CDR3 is TGTGCCTGGAGTTTAGACAGTAACTATGGCTACACCTTC.

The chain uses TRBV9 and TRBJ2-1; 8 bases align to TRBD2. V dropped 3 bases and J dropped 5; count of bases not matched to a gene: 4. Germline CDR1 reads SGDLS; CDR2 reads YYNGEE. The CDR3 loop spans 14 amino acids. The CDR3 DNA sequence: TGTGCCAGCAGCGGGACTAGCTGGGACAATGAGCAGTTCTTC. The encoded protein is CASSGTSWDNEQFF. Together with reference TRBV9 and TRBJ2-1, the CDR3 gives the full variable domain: DSGVTQTPKHLITATGQRVTLRCSPRSGDLSVYWYQQSLDQGLQFLIQYYNGEERAKGNILERFSAQQFPDLHSELNLSSLELGDSALYFCASSGTSWDNEQFFGPGTRLTVL.

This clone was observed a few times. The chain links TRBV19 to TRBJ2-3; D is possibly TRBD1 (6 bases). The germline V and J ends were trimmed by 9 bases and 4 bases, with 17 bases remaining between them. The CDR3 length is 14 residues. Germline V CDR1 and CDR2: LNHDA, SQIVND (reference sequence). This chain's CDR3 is CASQGGPGPDTQYF. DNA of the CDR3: TGTGCCAGCCAAGGGGGTCCCGGACCAGATACGCAGTATTTT.

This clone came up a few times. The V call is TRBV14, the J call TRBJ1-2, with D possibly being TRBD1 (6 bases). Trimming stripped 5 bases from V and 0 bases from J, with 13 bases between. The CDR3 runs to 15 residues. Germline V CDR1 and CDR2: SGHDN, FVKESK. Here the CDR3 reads CASSAGQPTNYGYTF. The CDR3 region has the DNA TGTGCCAGCAGCGCCGGACAGCCAACTAACTATGGCTACACCTTC.

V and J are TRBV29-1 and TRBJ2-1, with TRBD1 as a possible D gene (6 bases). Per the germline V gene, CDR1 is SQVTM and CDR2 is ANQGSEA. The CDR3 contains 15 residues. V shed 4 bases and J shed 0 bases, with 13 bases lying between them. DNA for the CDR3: TGCAGCGTTGTAAGACAGGACGTCTCCTACAATGAGCAGTTCTTC. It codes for CSVVRQDVSYNEQFF.

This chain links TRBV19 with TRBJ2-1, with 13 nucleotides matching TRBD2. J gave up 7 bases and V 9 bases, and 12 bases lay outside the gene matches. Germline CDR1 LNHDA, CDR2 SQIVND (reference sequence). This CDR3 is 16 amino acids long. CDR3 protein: CASSHFRTSGGNEQFF. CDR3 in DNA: TGTGCCAGCTCGCATTTTAGGACTAGCGGGGGTAATGAGCAGTTCTTC.

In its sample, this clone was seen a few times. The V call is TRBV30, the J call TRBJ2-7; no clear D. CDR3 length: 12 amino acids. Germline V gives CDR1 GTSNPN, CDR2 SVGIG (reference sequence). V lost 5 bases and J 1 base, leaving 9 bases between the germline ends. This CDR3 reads CAWSYSSYEQYF. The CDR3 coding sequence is TGTGCCTGGTCCTACTCGTCCTACGAGCAGTACTTC.

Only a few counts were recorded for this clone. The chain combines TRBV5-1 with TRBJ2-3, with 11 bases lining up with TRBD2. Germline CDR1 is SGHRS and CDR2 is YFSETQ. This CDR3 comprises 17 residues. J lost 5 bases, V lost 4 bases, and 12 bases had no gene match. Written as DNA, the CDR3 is TGCGCCAGCAGCGCAGGCTCTAGCGGGAGGCTGCAAGATACGCAGTATTTT. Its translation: CASSAGSSGRLQDTQYF.

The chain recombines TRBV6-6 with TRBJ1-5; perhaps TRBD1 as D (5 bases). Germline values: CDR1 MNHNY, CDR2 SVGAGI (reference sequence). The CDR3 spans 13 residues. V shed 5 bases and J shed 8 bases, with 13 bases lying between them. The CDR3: CASSDDSLEPQHF. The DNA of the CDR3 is TGTGCCAGCAGTGACGACAGTCTGGAGCCCCAGCATTTT.

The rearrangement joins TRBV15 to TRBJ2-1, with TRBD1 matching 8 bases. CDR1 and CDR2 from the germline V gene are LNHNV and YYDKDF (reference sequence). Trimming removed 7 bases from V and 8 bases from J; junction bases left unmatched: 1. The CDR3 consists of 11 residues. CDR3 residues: CATNRGDEQFF. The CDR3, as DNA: TGTGCCACCAACAGGGGGGATGAGCAGTTCTTC.

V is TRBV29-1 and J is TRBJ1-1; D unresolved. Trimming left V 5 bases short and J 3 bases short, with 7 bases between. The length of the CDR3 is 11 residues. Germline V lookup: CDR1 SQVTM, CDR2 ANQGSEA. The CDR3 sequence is CSVRRDTEAFF. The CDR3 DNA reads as TGCAGCGTTCGGAGGGACACTGAAGCTTTCTTT.

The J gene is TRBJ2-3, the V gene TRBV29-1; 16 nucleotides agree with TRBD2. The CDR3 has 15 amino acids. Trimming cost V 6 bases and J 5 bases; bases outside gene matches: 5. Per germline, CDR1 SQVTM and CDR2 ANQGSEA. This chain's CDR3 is CSVWGLAGGRDTQYF. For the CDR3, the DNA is TGCAGCGTATGGGGACTAGCGGGAGGGAGAGATACGCAGTATTTT.

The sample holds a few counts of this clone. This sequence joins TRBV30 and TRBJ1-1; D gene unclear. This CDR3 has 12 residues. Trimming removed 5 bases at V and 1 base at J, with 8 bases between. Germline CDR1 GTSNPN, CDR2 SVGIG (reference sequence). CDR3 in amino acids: CAWDSSNTEAFF. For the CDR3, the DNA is TGTGCCTGGGATTCGTCGAACACTGAAGCTTTCTTT.

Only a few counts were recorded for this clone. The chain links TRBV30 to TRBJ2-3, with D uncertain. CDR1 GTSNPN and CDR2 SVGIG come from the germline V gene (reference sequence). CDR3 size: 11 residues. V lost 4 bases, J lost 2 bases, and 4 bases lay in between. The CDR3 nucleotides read TGTGCCTGGACACCCACAGATACGCAGTATTTT. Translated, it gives CAWTPTDTQYF.

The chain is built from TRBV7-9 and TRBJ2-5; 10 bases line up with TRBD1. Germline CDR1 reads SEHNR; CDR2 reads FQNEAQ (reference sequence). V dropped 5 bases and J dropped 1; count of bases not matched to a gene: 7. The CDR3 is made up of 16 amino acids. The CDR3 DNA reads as TGTGCCAGCAGCCCCCGGGACAGGGGAATCCAAGAGACCCAGTACTTC. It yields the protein CASSPRDRGIQETQYF.

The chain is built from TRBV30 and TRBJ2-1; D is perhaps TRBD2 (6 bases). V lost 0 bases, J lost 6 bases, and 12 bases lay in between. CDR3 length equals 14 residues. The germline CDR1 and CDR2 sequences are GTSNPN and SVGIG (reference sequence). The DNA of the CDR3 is TGTGCCTGGAGTGTCTGGCGGGGCTCCAATGAGCAGTTCTTC. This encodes CAWSVWRGSNEQFF. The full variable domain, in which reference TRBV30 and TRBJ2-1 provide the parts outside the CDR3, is SQTIHQWPATLVQPVGSPLSLECTVEGTSNPNLYWYRQAAGRGLQLLFYSVGIGQISSEVPQNLSASRPQDRQFILSSKKLLLSDSGFYLCAWSVWRGSNEQFFGPGTRLTVL.

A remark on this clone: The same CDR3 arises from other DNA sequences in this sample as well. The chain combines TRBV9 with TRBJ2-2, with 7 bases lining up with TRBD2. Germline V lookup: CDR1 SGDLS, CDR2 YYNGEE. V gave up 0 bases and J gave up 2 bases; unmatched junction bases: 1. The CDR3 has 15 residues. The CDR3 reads CASSVASGNTGELFF. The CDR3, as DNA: TGTGCCAGCAGCGTAGCTAGCGGCAACACCGGGGAGCTGTTTTTT.

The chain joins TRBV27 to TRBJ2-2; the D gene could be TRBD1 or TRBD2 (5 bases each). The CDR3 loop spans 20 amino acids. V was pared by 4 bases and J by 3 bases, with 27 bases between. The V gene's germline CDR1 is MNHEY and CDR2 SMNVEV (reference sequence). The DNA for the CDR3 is TGTGCCAGCAGTTACAGGCCGCCGCAGACCGGCGGGTACTACACCGGGGAGCTGTTTTTT. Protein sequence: CASSYRPPQTGGYYTGELFF.